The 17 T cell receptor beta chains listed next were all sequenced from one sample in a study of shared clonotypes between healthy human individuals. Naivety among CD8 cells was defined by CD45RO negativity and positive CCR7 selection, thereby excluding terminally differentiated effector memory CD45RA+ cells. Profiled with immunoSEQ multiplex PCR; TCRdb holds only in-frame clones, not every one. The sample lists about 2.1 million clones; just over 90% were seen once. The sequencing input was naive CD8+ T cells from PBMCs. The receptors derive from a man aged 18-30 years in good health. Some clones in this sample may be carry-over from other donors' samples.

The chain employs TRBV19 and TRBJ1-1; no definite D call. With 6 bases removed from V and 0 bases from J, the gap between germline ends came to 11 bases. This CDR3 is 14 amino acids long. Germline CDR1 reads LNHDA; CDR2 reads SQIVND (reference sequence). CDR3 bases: TGTGCCAGTAGCCTACGGAACATGAACACTGAAGCTTTCTTT. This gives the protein CASSLRNMNTEAFF.

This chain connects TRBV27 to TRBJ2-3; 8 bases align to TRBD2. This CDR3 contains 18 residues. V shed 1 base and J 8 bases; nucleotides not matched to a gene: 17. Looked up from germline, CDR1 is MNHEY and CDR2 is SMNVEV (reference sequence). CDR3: CASSLYGGLAGPAVTQYF. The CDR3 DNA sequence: TGTGCCAGCAGTTTATACGGGGGGCTAGCGGGTCCCGCAGTTACGCAGTATTTT.

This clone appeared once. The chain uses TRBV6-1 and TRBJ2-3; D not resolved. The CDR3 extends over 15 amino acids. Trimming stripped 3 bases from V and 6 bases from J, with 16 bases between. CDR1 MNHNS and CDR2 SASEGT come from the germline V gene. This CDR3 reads CASSEGVLITDTQYF. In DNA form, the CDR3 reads TGTGCCAGCAGTGAGGGTGTACTGATTACCGATACGCAGTATTTT.

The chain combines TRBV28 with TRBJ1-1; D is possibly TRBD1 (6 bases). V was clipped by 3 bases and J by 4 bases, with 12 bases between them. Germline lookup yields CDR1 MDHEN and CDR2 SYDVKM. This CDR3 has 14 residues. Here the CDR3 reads CASSFFGGATEAFF. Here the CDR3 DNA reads TGTGCCAGCAGTTTTTTTGGGGGGGCCACTGAAGCTTTCTTT.

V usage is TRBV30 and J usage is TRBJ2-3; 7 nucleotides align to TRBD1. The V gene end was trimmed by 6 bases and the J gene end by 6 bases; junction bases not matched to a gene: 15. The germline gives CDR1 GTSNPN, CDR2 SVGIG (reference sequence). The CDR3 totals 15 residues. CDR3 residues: CACTIAGGPWDTQYF. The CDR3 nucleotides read TGTGCCTGCACTATAGCAGGGGGACCCTGGGATACGCAGTATTTT.

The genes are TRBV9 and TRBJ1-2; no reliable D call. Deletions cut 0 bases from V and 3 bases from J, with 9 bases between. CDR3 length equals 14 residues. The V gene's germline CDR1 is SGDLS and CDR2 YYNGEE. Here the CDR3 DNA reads TGTGCCAGCAGCGTAGTTCAGGCCCACTATGGCTACACCTTC. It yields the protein CASSVVQAHYGYTF.

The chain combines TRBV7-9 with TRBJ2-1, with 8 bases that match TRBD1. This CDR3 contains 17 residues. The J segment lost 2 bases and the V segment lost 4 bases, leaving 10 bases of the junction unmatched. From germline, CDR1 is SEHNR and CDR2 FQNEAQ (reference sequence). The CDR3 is CASSSRTGTGPYNEQFF. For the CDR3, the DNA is TGTGCCAGCAGCTCCCGAACCGGGACAGGACCCTACAATGAGCAGTTCTTC.

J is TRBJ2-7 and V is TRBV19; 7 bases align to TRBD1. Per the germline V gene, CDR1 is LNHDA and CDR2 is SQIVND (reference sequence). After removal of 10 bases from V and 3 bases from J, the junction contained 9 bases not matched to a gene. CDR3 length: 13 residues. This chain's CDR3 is CATSGTADYEQYF. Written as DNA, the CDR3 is TGTGCCACCTCCGGGACAGCCGACTACGAGCAGTACTTC.

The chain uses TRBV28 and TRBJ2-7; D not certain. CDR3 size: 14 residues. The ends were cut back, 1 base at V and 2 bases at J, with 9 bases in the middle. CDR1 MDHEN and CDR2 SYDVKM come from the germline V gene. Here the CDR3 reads CASSLSAKPYEQYF. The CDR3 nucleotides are TGTGCCAGCAGTTTATCGGCCAAACCCTACGAGCAGTACTTC.

Here the CDR3 DNA reads TGTGCCAGCAGTGCCTTAGCGGGATTTCTGGACGAGCAGTACTTC. Protein product: CASSALAGFLDEQYF. The chain couples TRBV6-1 to TRBJ2-7; 8 nucleotides line up with TRBD2. The CDR3 runs 15 residues. J gave up 5 bases and V 4 bases, and 10 bases lay outside the gene matches. Germline CDR1 reads MNHNS; CDR2 reads SASEGT.

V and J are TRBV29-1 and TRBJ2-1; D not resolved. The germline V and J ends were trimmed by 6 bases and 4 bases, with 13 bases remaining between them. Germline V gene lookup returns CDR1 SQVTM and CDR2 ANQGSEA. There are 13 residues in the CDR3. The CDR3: CSVDGRIYNEQFF. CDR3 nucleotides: TGCAGCGTGGACGGACGGATTTACAATGAGCAGTTCTTC.

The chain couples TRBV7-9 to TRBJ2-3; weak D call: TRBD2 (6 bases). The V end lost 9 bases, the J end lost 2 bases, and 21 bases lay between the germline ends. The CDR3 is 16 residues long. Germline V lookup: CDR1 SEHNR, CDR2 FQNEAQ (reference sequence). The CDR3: CASRWNSGENTDTQYF. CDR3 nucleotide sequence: TGTGCCAGTAGGTGGAATAGCGGAGAAAACACAGATACGCAGTATTTT.

The CDR3 nucleotides are TGTGCCAGCAGCTCAGGGGCCAGGAGCTCCTACAATGAGCAGTTCTTC. Translated, it gives CASSSGARSSYNEQFF. This chain links TRBV11-3 with TRBJ2-1; possible D gene TRBD1, 6 bases. V lost 4 bases and J 0 bases, leaving 13 bases between the germline ends. Germline lookup yields CDR1 SGHNT and CDR2 YENEEA. The CDR3 consists of 16 residues.

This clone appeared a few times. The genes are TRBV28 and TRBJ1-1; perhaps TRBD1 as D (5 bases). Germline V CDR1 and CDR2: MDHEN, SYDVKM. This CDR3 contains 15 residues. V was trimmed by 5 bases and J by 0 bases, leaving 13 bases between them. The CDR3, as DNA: TGTGCCAGCAGTCCCTCGGGACGGCTGAACACTGAAGCTTTCTTT. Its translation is CASSPSGRLNTEAFF.

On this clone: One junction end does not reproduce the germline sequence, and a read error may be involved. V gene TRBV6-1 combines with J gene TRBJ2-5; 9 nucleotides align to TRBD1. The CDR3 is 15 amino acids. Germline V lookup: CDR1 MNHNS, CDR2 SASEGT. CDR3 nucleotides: TGTGCCAGCAGTACCAGAACAGGGGGCCAAAAGACCCAGTACTTC. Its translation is CASSTRTGGQKTQYF.

The CDR3 nucleotides are TGTGCCAGCAGCTTCACTGGTTGGACAGAAGAGACCCAGTACTTC. As protein: CASSFTGWTEETQYF. J is TRBJ2-5 and V is TRBV7-2; a possible D gene is TRBD1 (6 bases). V was cut by 3 bases and J by 3 bases, with 14 bases left in between. The CDR3 consists of 15 residues. The V gene's germline CDR1 is SGHTA and CDR2 FQGNSA. Complete variable domain (other parts from reference TRBV7-2 and TRBJ2-5): GAGVSQSPSNKVTEKGKDVELRCDPISGHTALYWYRQSLGQGLEFLIYFQGNSAPDKSGLPSDRFSAERTGGSVSTLTIQRTQQEDSAVYLCASSFTGWTEETQYFGPGTRLLVL.

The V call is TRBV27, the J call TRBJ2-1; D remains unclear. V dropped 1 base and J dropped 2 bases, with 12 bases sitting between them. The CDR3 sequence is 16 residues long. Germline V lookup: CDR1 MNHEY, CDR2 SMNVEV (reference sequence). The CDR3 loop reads CASSLLFPGPYNEQFF. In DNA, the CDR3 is TGTGCCAGCAGTTTATTATTCCCAGGTCCCTACAATGAGCAGTTCTTC.